The 16 T cell receptor beta chains below were found in one sample sequenced in a study of blood T cell repertoires in COVID-19. Using immunoSEQ multiplex PCR, the repertoire was profiled, and TCRdb retains in-frame clones only, with some absent. Here the sample spans 84,000 or so clones, around 82% being singletons. Material for sequencing was peripheral blood. The source is a man aged 55 to 70 with COVID-19, enrolled during active disease.

CDR3 sequence reads: CASSTGSGGYQETQYF. CDR3 bases: TGTGCCAGTAGTACTGGGTCGGGAGGGTACCAAGAGACCCAGTACTTC. The V call is TRBV19, the J call TRBJ2-5; the match to TRBD2 covers 8 bases. V gave up 4 bases and J gave up 0 bases; unmatched junction bases: 7. The CDR3 totals 16 residues. Per the germline V gene, CDR1 is LNHDA and CDR2 is SQIVND (reference sequence).

This clone was observed a handful of times. V and J are TRBV30 and TRBJ2-2; maybe TRBD2 (6 bases). CDR3 length: 12 residues. The V end was cut by 3 bases, the J end by 8 bases, with 10 bases between. The germline V gene encodes CDR1 GTSNPN and CDR2 SVGIG (reference sequence). The CDR3 sequence is CAWSPREGELFF. CDR3 DNA: TGTGCCTGGAGCCCGCGGGAAGGGGAGCTGTTTTTT.

This CDR3 is CACRRDSSYNEQFF. In DNA, the CDR3 is TGTGCCTGCCGGAGGGACAGCTCCTACAATGAGCAGTTCTTC. The genes are TRBV30 and TRBJ2-1; maybe TRBD1 (7 bases). CDR1 and CDR2 from the germline V gene are GTSNPN and SVGIG (reference sequence). The CDR3 is 14 residues long. V was pared by 6 bases and J by 0 bases, with 12 bases between. The full variable domain, in which reference TRBV30 and TRBJ2-1 provide the parts outside the CDR3, is SQTIHQWPATLVQPVGSPLSLECTVEGTSNPNLYWYRQAAGRGLQLLFYSVGIGQISSEVPQNLSASRPQDRQFILSSKKLLLSDSGFYLCACRRDSSYNEQFFGPGTRLTVL.

The rearrangement uses TRBV29-1 and TRBJ2-1, with TRBD2 matching 8 bases. Germline CDR1 SQVTM, CDR2 ANQGSEA. The V and J ends lost 0 bases and 7 bases, in that order; junction bases with no gene match: 8. The CDR3 runs 15 residues. The CDR3 nucleotides are TGCAGCGTTGAAGATCGCCGGGAGGGCCTGAATGAGCAGTTCTTC. This codes for CSVEDRREGLNEQFF.

J is TRBJ2-2 and V is TRBV6-4, with 9 bases aligning to TRBD2. V shed 4 bases and J 4 bases; nucleotides not matched to a gene: 4. Germline assignment: CDR1 MRHNA and CDR2 SNTAGT. CDR3 size: 15 residues. The CDR3 reads CASSVSGSGTGELFF. The CDR3 DNA reads as TGTGCCAGCAGTGTTAGCGGGAGCGGCACCGGGGAGCTGTTTTTT.

This chain links TRBV2 with TRBJ2-7, with TRBD1 identical over 7 bases. Losses at the gene ends were 6 bases for V and 0 bases for J; bases not matched to a gene: 5. This CDR3 contains 14 residues. Per the germline V gene, CDR1 is SNHLY and CDR2 is FYNNEI. The CDR3 DNA is TGTGCCAGCAGCAGACAGGGCCCCTCCTACGAGCAGTACTTC. Its translation is CASSRQGPSYEQYF.

The rearrangement joins TRBV14 to TRBJ2-7; TRBD1 matches 9 bases. J was trimmed by 3 bases and V by 1 base; bases with no gene match: 7. This CDR3 contains 16 residues. Germline CDR1 is SGHDN and CDR2 is FVKESK. The CDR3 spells CASSQGRRTGDYEQYF. CDR3 bases: TGTGCCAGCAGCCAAGGTCGAAGGACAGGGGACTACGAGCAGTACTTC.

The chain couples TRBV7-6 to TRBJ1-1; a weak D match, TRBD1 (6 bases). This CDR3 has 15 residues. CDR1 is SGHVS and CDR2 is FNYEAQ in the germline V gene. The V end lost 5 bases, the J end lost 0 bases, and 13 bases lay between the germline ends. CDR3 coding DNA: TGTGCCAGCAGCCTGATGGCAGGGGTGAACACTGAAGCTTTCTTT. This encodes CASSLMAGVNTEAFF.

The chain carries TRBV19 and TRBJ1-5, with unresolved D. The germline V gene encodes CDR1 LNHDA and CDR2 SQIVND (reference sequence). This CDR3 has 13 amino acids. Trimming cost V 3 bases and J 4 bases, with 7 bases left between them. CDR3 loop: CASSMRINQPQHF. DNA for the CDR3: TGTGCCAGTAGTATGAGGATAAATCAGCCCCAGCATTTT.

Only a few counts were recorded for this clone. The chain is built from TRBV5-4 and TRBJ1-1; D is perhaps TRBD1 (5 bases). Trimming removed 3 bases at V and 0 bases at J, with 6 bases between. Germline V lookup: CDR1 SGHNT, CDR2 YYREEE (reference sequence). The CDR3 totals 13 residues. CDR3 sequence: CASSSGVNTEAFF. Written as DNA, the CDR3 is TGTGCCAGCAGCTCGGGGGTGAACACTGAAGCTTTCTTT.

The chain is built from TRBV2 and TRBJ2-2; 8 bases match TRBD1. Germline V gene sequence: CDR1 SNHLY, CDR2 FYNNEI. J gave up 5 bases and V 9 bases, and 11 bases lay outside the gene matches. There are 15 residues in the CDR3. The CDR3 loop reads CASTYGQGRTGELFF. The CDR3 DNA is TGTGCCAGTACTTACGGACAGGGTAGGACCGGGGAGCTGTTTTTT.

This rearrangement joins TRBV10-3 to TRBJ2-7, with no clear D. The CDR3 has 13 amino acids. V gave up 2 bases and J gave up 8 bases, with 13 bases separating them. CDR1 ENHRY and CDR2 SYGVKD come from the germline V gene. CDR3 in amino acids: CAISEGSWAQQYF. The CDR3, as DNA: TGTGCCATCAGTGAGGGTAGTTGGGCTCAGCAGTACTTC.

The chain links TRBV7-9 to TRBJ2-3; 9 nucleotides align to TRBD1. CDR3 length equals 18 residues. The J segment lost 0 bases and the V segment lost 4 bases, leaving 11 bases of the junction unmatched. Germline-derived CDR1 and CDR2 are SEHNR and FQNEAQ (reference sequence). DNA for the CDR3: TGTGCCAGCAGCTCTCTAGGGACAGGGAGCTTGAGCACAGATACGCAGTATTTT. Its translation: CASSSLGTGSLSTDTQYF.

This chain connects TRBV5-4 to TRBJ2-7, with 11 bases lining up with TRBD2. V gave up 3 bases and J gave up 6 bases; unmatched junction bases: 11. CDR1 is SGHNT and CDR2 is YYREEE in the germline V gene (reference sequence). The length of the CDR3 is 16 residues. The CDR3: CASSSTSGGRPIEQYF. In nucleotides, the CDR3 is TGTGCCAGCAGCTCAACTAGCGGGGGAAGGCCCATCGAGCAGTACTTC.

The J gene is TRBJ1-2, the V gene TRBV7-9, with a tentative D call TRBD1 (5 bases). CDR1 is SEHNR and CDR2 is FQNEAQ in the germline V gene (reference sequence). CDR3 length equals 13 residues. The ends were cut back, 1 base at V and 7 bases at J, with 10 bases in the middle. This CDR3 reads CASSLGAGIGYTF. The DNA for the CDR3 is TGTGCCAGCAGCTTAGGGGCAGGGATTGGCTACACCTTC. The full variable domain, completed using reference TRBV7-9 and TRBJ1-2, is DTGVSQNPRHKITKRGQNVTFRCDPISEHNRLYWYRQTLGQGPEFLTYFQNEAQLEKSRLLSDRFSAERPKGSFSTLEIQRTEQGDSAMYLCASSLGAGIGYTFGSGTRLTVV.

The chain carries TRBV29-1 and TRBJ2-1, with 12 bases that match TRBD2. The CDR3 has 17 amino acids. V was clipped by 8 bases and J by 7 bases; unmatched bases: 18. Germline V gene lookup returns CDR1 SQVTM and CDR2 ANQGSEA. The DNA for the CDR3 is TGCAGCTCCTCCGGACTAGCGGGAAAAGGGGGTAAGAATGAGCAGTTCTTC. Translated, it gives CSSSGLAGKGGKNEQFF.